The source of this TCR beta chain is a study of Ad26.COV2.S vaccination and SARS-CoV-2 variants. At the level of the study: The donor participated in the COV1001 trial, in its Ad26.COV2.S arm.

Study findings and constraints: Breadth and depth estimates from TCRs may understate total T cell responses.

Stated treatment: roughly 20 received Ad26.COV2.S at low or high dose, single or two shots; about 5 received placebo; per-sample allocation not given. Following the first vaccine or placebo injection, samples were taken on day 63. This adult donor, from Boston, was 18-55 years old. What was given as vaccine was an Ad26 vector encoding Wuhan-strain SARS-CoV-2 spike. V was trimmed by 0 bases and J by 4 bases, leaving 13 bases between them. Per the germline V gene, CDR1 is LGHDT and CDR2 is YNNKEL (reference sequence). The CDR3 has 16 amino acids. The assay was immunoSEQ multiplex PCR, and TCRdb's table has in-frame clones only and misses some. The table lists some 410,000 clones, about nine tenths of them singletons, with more than 1.5% in the top ten. Regarding this clone: The antigen remains unidentified.

This specimen was peripheral blood, taken in a trial of Ad26.COV2.S vaccine versus placebo. V is TRBV3-1 (or the pseudogene TRBV3-2) and J is TRBJ2-1; D call uncertain. This clonotype was obtained from a person aged 18 to 65 who received the Ad26.COV2.S COVID-19 vaccine or a placebo. This chain's CDR3 is CASSQDVAPRYNEQFF. The CDR3 DNA is TGTGCCAGCAGCCAAGACGTAGCACCGAGATACAATGAGCAGTTCTTC.